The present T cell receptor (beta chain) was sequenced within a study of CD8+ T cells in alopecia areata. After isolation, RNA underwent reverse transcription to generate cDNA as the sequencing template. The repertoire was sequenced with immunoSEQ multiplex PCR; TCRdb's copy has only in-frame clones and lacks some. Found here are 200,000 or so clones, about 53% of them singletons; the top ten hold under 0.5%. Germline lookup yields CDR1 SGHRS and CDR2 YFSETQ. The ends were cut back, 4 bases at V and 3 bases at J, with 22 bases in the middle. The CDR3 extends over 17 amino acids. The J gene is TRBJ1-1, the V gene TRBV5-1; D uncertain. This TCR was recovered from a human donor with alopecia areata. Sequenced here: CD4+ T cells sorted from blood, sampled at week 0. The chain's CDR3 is CASSVGRGGALDTEAFF. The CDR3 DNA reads TGCGCCAGCAGCGTAGGGCGTGGCGGAGCCCTGGACACTGAAGCTTTCTTT. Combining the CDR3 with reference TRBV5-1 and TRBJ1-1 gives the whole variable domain KAGVTQTPRYLIKTRGQQVTLSCSPISGHRSVSWYQQTPGQGLQFLFEYFSETQRNKGNFPGRFSGRQFSNSRSEMNVSTLELGDSALYLCASSVGRGGALDTEAFFGQGTRLTVV.